This T cell receptor beta chain was sequenced for a study of sequential checkpoint blockade in melanoma. Whole-study context: TCRβ was sequenced from DNA of about 94 pretreatment tumors. After nivolumab or ipilimumab alone, over 20 patients had week-13 rebiopsies.

J gave up 1 base and V 5 bases, and 6 bases lay outside the gene matches. This CDR3 comprises 16 residues. Per the germline V gene, CDR1 is MNHGY and CDR2 is SAAAGT. On this clone itself: Its antigen is not known.

TCRdb keeps only in-frame clones here, not all; method: immunoSEQ multiplex PCR. The sample includes 2,600 or so clones, around 20% of them seen just once. Documented treatment: randomized to nivolumab then ipilimumab (arm A) or the reverse (arm B). Findings and limits, study-wide: Pretreatment TIL clonality tracked with response in the nivolumab-first arm.

The sample here was tumor tissue (inferred from file names), taken from a patient given nivolumab and ipilimumab in sequence. V and J are TRBV6-8 and TRBJ2-5; 11 bases agree with TRBD2. The receptor's source is a human donor with melanoma. CDR3: CASSVSSGGLQETQYF. The CDR3 DNA reads as TGTGCCAGCAGTGTTTCTAGCGGGGGGCTCCAAGAGACCCAGTACTTC.